This T cell receptor (beta chain) was found in a study of TIL therapy for anti-PD-1-resistant metastatic lung cancer. Study-level background: Four tumors were EGFR-mutant and two were ALK-rearranged.

The immunoSEQ assay was v3. The protocol was immunoSEQ multiplex PCR, while the TCRdb copy is restricted to in-frame clones and leaves out a portion. The sample shows about 50,000 clones, roughly 70% of them seen only once. Germline V gene sequence: CDR1 SGDLS, CDR2 YYNGEE. The CDR3 length is 16 residues. Trimming left V 3 bases short and J 4 bases short, with 20 bases between. Stated time point: pre-treatment sample, taken before nivolumab and TIL therapy. Most excised metastases sampled were pleural nodules or supraclavicular lymph nodes. The receptor comes from a person aged 25-80 years with non-small cell lung cancer. The specimen was tumor tissue, collected at baseline. The chain joins TRBV9 to TRBJ2-7, with a possible D match to TRBD1 (7 bases). The CDR3, as DNA: TGTGCCAGCAGCGGTCAGGGGGGAGAGGATTCATACGAGCAGTACTTC. Its translation: CASSGQGGEDSYEQYF.